Listed below are T cell receptor beta chains from one sample, sequenced in a study of blood T cell repertoires in COVID-19. Data came from immunoSEQ multiplex PCR; TCRdb stores just in-frame clones and leaves some out. Of fewer than 300,000 clones listed, about 90% are singletons. The material sequenced was peripheral blood. Every receptor here comes from a person aged 18 to 35 with COVID-19, enrolled during active disease. CDR3s include the opening cysteine and the closing phenylalanine or tryptophan. D genes are given only for firm matches. Clone size appears in some rows only: once, few, many, or a class for an expanded clone.

V gene	D gene	clone size	J gene	CDR3 DNA	CDR3 protein
TRBV14	.	.	TRBJ1-6	TGTGCCAGCAGCCAAGGAGATAATTCACCCCTCCACTTT	CASSQGDNSPLHF
TRBV6-5	.	.	TRBJ2-7	TGTGCCAGCAGCCCAGAAGGGGGCTACGAGCAGTACTTC	CASSPEGGYEQYF
TRBV4-1	.	.	TRBJ1-6	TGCGCCAGCAGCCAAGACAGGATGAATAATTCACCCCTCCACTTT	CASSQDRMNNSPLHF
TRBV6-2/TRBV6-3	TRBD2	.	TRBJ2-7	TGTGCCAGCAGCCCGTCTTCACTAGCGGGAGGTGGCGAGCAGTACTTC	CASSPSSLAGGGEQYF
TRBV28	.	.	TRBJ2-2	TGTGCCAGCAGTCCCAGGACATTTGTCACCGGGGAGCTGTTTTTT	CASSPRTFVTGELFF
TRBV19	TRBD1	.	TRBJ1-1	TGTGCCAGTAGTATTGACAGGGGCACTGAAGCTTTCTTT	CASSIDRGTEAFF
TRBV14	TRBD1	.	TRBJ2-7	TGTGCCAGCAGCCTGTTAACAGGGGGATACGAGCAGTACTTC	CASSLLTGGYEQYF
TRBV4-1	TRBD2	.	TRBJ2-3	TGCGCCAGCAGCCAAGAAGGGCTAGCGGGAGTTACAGATACGCAGTATTTT	CASSQEGLAGVTDTQYF
TRBV15	.	.	TRBJ2-5	TGTGCCACCAGCACCTTTGACAGACAAGAGACCCAGTACTTC	CATSTFDRQETQYF
TRBV7-9	.	.	TRBJ2-5	TGTGCCAGCAGTCTCCCTTTGGCAGAGACCCAGTACTTC	CASSLPLAETQYF
TRBV5-4	TRBD1	few	TRBJ1-4	TGTGCCAGCAGCTCTCAGGGGGCGGCTAATGAAAAACTGTTTTTT	CASSSQGAANEKLFF